The clone carrying this TCR beta chain was observed at least ten times. The target antigen is unknown. The source of the sample is a study of T cells after posttransplantation cyclophosphamide. Study results and caveats: Recipient CMV seropositivity and CMV reactivation strongly tracked TRB clonality.

Sequencing used immunoSEQ multiplex PCR; TCRdb keeps in-frame clones, though not all of them. The repertoire consists of some 50,000 clones, none detected only once. Per the germline V gene, CDR1 is WNHNN and CDR2 is SYGVQD (reference sequence). CDR3 length equals 17 residues. Losses at the gene ends were 3 bases for V and 1 base for J; bases not matched to a gene: 6. Sequencing was carried out using PBMCs. V is TRBV10-1 and J is TRBJ2-5; 12 positions agree with TRBD2. The receptor was derived from a man aged 40-50 years in good health, CMV-negative, and a related stem cell transplant donor. This chain's CDR3 is CASSDGLAGLSQETQYF. CDR3 nucleotide sequence: TGCGCCAGCAGTGACGGACTAGCGGGACTATCCCAAGAGACCCAGTACTTC.